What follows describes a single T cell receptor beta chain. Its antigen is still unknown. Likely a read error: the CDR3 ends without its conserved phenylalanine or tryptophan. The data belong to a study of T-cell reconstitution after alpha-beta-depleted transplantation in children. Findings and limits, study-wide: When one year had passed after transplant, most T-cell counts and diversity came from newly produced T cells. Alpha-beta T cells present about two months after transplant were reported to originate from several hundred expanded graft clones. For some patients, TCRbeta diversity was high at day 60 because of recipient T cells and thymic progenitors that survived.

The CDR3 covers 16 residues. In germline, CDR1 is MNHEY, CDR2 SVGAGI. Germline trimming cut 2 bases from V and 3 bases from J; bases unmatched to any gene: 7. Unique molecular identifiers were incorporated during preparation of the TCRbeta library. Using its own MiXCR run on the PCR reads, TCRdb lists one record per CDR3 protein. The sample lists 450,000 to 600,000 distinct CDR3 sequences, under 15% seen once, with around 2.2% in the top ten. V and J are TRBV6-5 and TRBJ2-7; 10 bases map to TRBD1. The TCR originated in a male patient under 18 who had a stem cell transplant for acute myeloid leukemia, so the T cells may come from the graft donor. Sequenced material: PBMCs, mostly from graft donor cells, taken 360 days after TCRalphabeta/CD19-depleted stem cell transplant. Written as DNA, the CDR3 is TGTGCCAGCAGTTACGGGCGGGACAGGGGAAACTACGAGCAGTACTAC. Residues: CASSYGRDRGNYEQYY.